This T cell receptor beta chain appears in the sequencing data of a study of post-analysis software for immune sequencing data. This clonotype was detected a few times. Presence of unique molecular identifiers characterized the TCR beta cDNA libraries. Each CDR3 protein is one row after TCRdb ran MiXCR on the PCR reads. The sample has about 400,000 distinct CDR3 sequences; 30% to 45% are singletons. The specimen sequenced was blood. The clonotype comes from a girl aged 5 to 17 with multiple sclerosis.

The CDR3: CASSQKRGGPDEQFF. The CDR3 DNA is TGCGCCAGCAGCCAAAAGCGGGGGGGCCCCGATGAGCAGTTCTTC. V usage is TRBV4-1 and J usage is TRBJ2-1; 10 bases are a match to TRBD2. Germline CDR1 MGHRA, CDR2 YSYEKL. With V trimmed by 2 bases and J by 8 bases, 6 bases remained unmatched. The CDR3 is 15 amino acids.